This TCR beta chain originates from a study of blood T cell repertoires in COVID-19. Study-wide context: From T cells, B-cell-depleted T cells, or PBMCs came the material, which was cDNA or gDNA.

CDR3 size: 18 residues. Germline values: CDR1 MNHEY, CDR2 SVGEGT. The ends were cut back, 4 bases at V and 1 base at J, with 20 bases in the middle. The assay was immunoSEQ multiplex PCR, and TCRdb's table has in-frame clones only and misses some. The sample lists about 210,000 clones, about 84% seen once, with around 13% in the top ten. Sequenced: peripheral blood. The chain links TRBV6-2 or TRBV6-3 to TRBJ1-5, with D maybe TRBD1 (5 bases). The receptor's source is a human donor in a cohort sampled during active COVID-19. CDR3 region: CASSSGFGPGGSNQPQHF. DNA for the CDR3: TGTGCCAGCAGTTCCGGGTTCGGACCGGGGGGGAGCAATCAGCCCCAGCATTTT.